A single T cell receptor beta chain is shown here with its context. The sample is drawn from a study of cytomegalovirus exposure and HLA in healthy donors. There are 17 residues in the CDR3. Trimming took 0 bases from V and 4 from J, leaving 13 bases between them. Looked up from germline, CDR1 is SGHVS and CDR2 is FNYEAQ. The data were produced by immunoSEQ multiplex PCR, yet TCRdb's version contains in-frame clones alone and is incomplete. The sample lists approximately 190,000 clones, roughly 80% seen once, with under 7.5% in the top ten. This clonotype was obtained from a young man in good health and CMV-seropositive. V gene TRBV7-6 combines with J gene TRBJ2-6; possible D gene TRBD2, 6 bases. The sequencing sample was made of PBMCs. DNA of the CDR3: TGTGCCAGCAGCTTAGCTGGTCGCGCGGGGGGGGCCAACGTCCTGACTTTC. Protein: CASSLAGRAGGANVLTF.